This TCR beta chain originates from a study of identical twins. Whole-study results and caveats: Twins showed weaker excess sharing in their beta out-of-frame sequences. Shared out-of-frame alpha sequences (those common to twins) showed excess low generation probability.

TCRdb analysed the 5' RACE reads with MiXCR anew, one entry per CDR3 protein. The table shows some 900,000 distinct CDR3 sequences, with about 12% occurring only once. The ends were cut back, 3 bases at V and 2 bases at J, with 22 bases in the middle. Germline V CDR1 and CDR2: DFQATT, SNEGSKA (reference sequence). CDR3 length: 17 residues. Note on this clonotype: Its specificity is not known.

In addition, the sample was reused for a study of yellow fever vaccine responses in identical twins.

The chain combines TRBV20-1 with TRBJ2-5; D possibly corresponds to TRBD2 (5 bases). The receptor comes from a woman younger than 35 in good health. What was sequenced was PBMCs. DNA of the CDR3: TGCAGTGCTAGTCCACCCGCCGGAGGAGCCAGTCAAGAGACCCAGTACTTC. Translated: CSASPPAGGASQETQYF.